The 10 T cell receptor beta chains listed next were all sequenced from one sample in a study of blood T cells in healthy people across ages. Combining a sample-barcoded 5' primer with a J-beta primer mix, a second PCR ran for roughly 7 to 11 cycles. TCRdb re-called the 5' RACE reads through MiXCR, storing one row per CDR3 protein. The top ten hold about a fifth of the sample, which has about a million distinct CDR3 sequences, just over 50% seen once. The source material was blood. Source of these receptors: a woman aged 55-69 years in good health.

In its sample, this clonotype was seen a few times. The V and J genes are TRBV12-3 or TRBV12-4 and TRBJ1-5; the D gene is possibly TRBD1 (5 bases). This CDR3 has 15 residues. Trimming removed 3 bases from V and 2 bases from J, with 11 bases in between. The CDR3 spells CASSLTAWGNQPQHF. As DNA, the CDR3 is TGTGCCAGCAGTTTGACAGCCTGGGGCAATCAGCCCCAGCATTTT.

The gene calls are TRBV6-5 and TRBJ2-3, with D unresolved. The CDR3 extends over 14 amino acids. Germline V gene sequence: CDR1 MNHEY, CDR2 SVGAGI. V was trimmed by 8 bases and J by 3 bases, leaving 15 bases between them. The CDR3 protein is CASSMGGRTDTQYF. Here the CDR3 DNA reads TGTGCCAGCTCCATGGGTGGTAGGACAGATACGCAGTATTTT.

The CDR3 loop reads CASSQVGGTGVNEQYF. The DNA for the CDR3 is TGCGCCAGCAGCCAAGTTGGGGGGACAGGGGTTAACGAGCAGTACTTC. This chain links TRBV4-1 with TRBJ2-7, with TRBD1 identical over 10 bases. Trimming at V came to 1 base and at J to 5 bases, leaving 8 bases not matched to a gene. From germline, CDR1 is MGHRA and CDR2 YSYEKL. The CDR3 spans 16 residues.

The chain uses TRBV29-1 and TRBJ2-3, with a weak D call TRBD2 (6 bases). The V end lost 4 bases, the J end lost 10 bases, and 21 bases lay between the germline ends. CDR3 length: 14 amino acids. Germline CDR1 SQVTM, CDR2 ANQGSEA. The CDR3 bases are TGCAGCGTTGTGGCGGGATCCTCGGTGGATTCGCAGTATTTT. It specifies CSVVAGSSVDSQYF.

In regard to this clonotype: Its ends do not fully match the called genes, so a read error is possible. The J gene is TRBJ2-5, the V gene TRBV12-3 or TRBV12-4; no clear D. The CDR3 length is 12 residues. CDR3 loop: CASSLAEEAQYF. The CDR3 coding sequence is TGTGCCAGCAGTTTAGCGGAAGAGGCCCAGTACTTC.

The chain links TRBV7-9 to TRBJ1-2; D is uncertain. V lost 2 bases and J 3 bases, leaving 10 bases between the germline ends. Germline CDR1 is SEHNR and CDR2 is FQNEAQ (reference sequence). This CDR3 has 14 amino acids. The DNA of the CDR3 is TGTGCCAGCAGCTTAACCGGGGTGGACTATGGCTACACCTTC. This codes for CASSLTGVDYGYTF.

This clonotype has only a few counts. The chain joins TRBV2 to TRBJ2-7; a possible D gene is TRBD1 (6 bases). The germline CDR1 and CDR2 sequences are SNHLY and FYNNEI. Trimming removed 8 bases from V and 1 base from J, with 18 bases in between. This CDR3 is 15 amino acids long. The CDR3 region has the DNA TGTGCCAGCCTGCACCGGGGACAAATGTCCTACGAGCAGTACTTC. Amino acids: CASLHRGQMSYEQYF.

On this clonotype itself: At one boundary the junction diverges from the germline segment, which might be a read error. The chain employs TRBV25-1 and TRBJ2-1, with D tentatively TRBD1 or TRBD2 (5 bases each). Germline-derived CDR1 and CDR2 are MGHDK and SYGVNS. The CDR3 length is 16 residues. This CDR3 reads CASSEYPGSSCNEQFF. CDR3 sequence (DNA): TGTGCCAGCAGTGAATATCCAGGGAGCTCCTGCAATGAGCAGTTCTTC.

The rearrangement joins TRBV7-9 to TRBJ2-5; D unclear. V gave up 1 base and J gave up 5 bases, with 11 bases separating them. The CDR3 runs to 14 residues. Germline-derived CDR1 and CDR2 are SEHNR and FQNEAQ (reference sequence). This chain's CDR3 is CASSLVHGGETQYF. The CDR3 DNA reads as TGTGCCAGCAGCTTAGTTCACGGTGGGGAGACCCAGTACTTC.

This clonotype has just one count. The chain uses TRBV3-1 and TRBJ1-6, with 7 bases matching TRBD1. Germline loops: CDR1 LGHDT, CDR2 YNNKEL (reference sequence). V gave up 4 bases and J gave up 7 bases; unmatched junction bases: 7. This CDR3 region has 15 residues. CDR3 DNA sequence: TGTGCCAGCAGCCCCGACAGGGAGTGGAATTCACCCCTCCACTTT. Residues: CASSPDREWNSPLHF.